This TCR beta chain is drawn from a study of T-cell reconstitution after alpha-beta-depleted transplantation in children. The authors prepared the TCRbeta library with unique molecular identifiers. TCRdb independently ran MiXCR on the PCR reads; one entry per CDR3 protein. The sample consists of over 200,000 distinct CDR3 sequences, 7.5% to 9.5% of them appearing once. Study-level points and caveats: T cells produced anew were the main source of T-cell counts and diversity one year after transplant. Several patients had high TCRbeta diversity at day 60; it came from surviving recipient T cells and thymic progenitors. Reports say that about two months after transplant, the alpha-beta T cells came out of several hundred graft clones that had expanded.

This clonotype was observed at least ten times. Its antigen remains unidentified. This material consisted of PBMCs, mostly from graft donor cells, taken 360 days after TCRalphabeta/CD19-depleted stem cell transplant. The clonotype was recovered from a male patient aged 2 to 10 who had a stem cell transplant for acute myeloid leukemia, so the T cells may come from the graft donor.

This CDR3 reads CVKGGYHEQFF. The CDR3 DNA reads as TGTGTCAAGGGCGGCTATCATGAGCAGTTCTTC. J is TRBJ2-1 and V is TRBV12-3 or TRBV12-4; D ambiguous. CDR3 length: 11 residues.